This passage covers 14 T cell receptor beta chains from one sample sequenced in a study of blood T cell repertoires in COVID-19. Sequencing used immunoSEQ multiplex PCR; TCRdb keeps in-frame clones, though not all of them. The sample has around 130,000 clones, approximately 80% seen once. Sequencing used peripheral blood. The receptors shown here come from a woman aged 55-75 years with acute or convalescent COVID-19.

The chain carries TRBV7-2 and TRBJ1-6; possible D gene TRBD1, 6 bases. This CDR3 comprises 13 residues. The V gene lost 3 bases and the J gene lost 10 bases, with 10 bases spanning the gap. Germline loops: CDR1 SGHTA, CDR2 FQGNSA. The CDR3 DNA sequence: TGTGCCAGCAGCTTTTCGGGGGGCTCACCCCTCCACTTT. Amino acid sequence: CASSFSGGSPLHF.

The chain is built from TRBV3-1 (or the pseudogene TRBV3-2) and TRBJ1-6, with no clear D. Germline V gene data show CDR1 as LGHDT and CDR2 as YNNKEL (reference sequence). V lost 8 bases to trimming and J lost 13 bases, with 15 bases between them. The length of the CDR3 is 12 residues. Here the CDR3 DNA reads TGTGCCAGCCGCCCAGGAGGAGGGCCCCTCCACTTT. It encodes CASRPGGGPLHF.

The rearrangement links TRBV5-1 to TRBJ1-1; D remains ambiguous. Trimming took 3 bases from V and 0 from J, leaving 9 bases between them. The germline V gene has CDR1 SGHRS and CDR2 YFSETQ. The CDR3 runs to 14 residues. The CDR3 DNA is TGCGCCAGCAGCTCCTATCGTTTGAACACTGAAGCTTTCTTT. Its protein is CASSSYRLNTEAFF.

The rearrangement joins TRBV7-3 to TRBJ1-1, with 12 nucleotides matching TRBD1. Germline loops: CDR1 SGHTA, CDR2 FQGTGA. After removal of 6 bases from V and 11 bases from J, the junction contained 10 bases not matched to a gene. The CDR3 runs 14 residues. The CDR3 DNA sequence: TGTGCCAGCAGTCCCGGGACAGGGGGCGAAAGGGCTTTCTTT. Translated: CASSPGTGGERAFF.

The chain is built from TRBV2 and TRBJ1-2, with TRBD1 matching 9 bases. The CDR3 loop spans 14 amino acids. Germline trimming cut 8 bases from V and 8 bases from J; bases unmatched to any gene: 12. CDR1 and CDR2 (germline): SNHLY, FYNNEI. The CDR3 here is CASEGTGRRRGYTF. The CDR3 DNA is TGTGCCAGCGAAGGGACAGGGCGGCGGCGGGGCTACACCTTC.

The V and J genes are TRBV2 and TRBJ2-2; TRBD1 might be the D (5 bases). CDR1 is SNHLY, CDR2 FYNNEI, per germline. V was trimmed by 6 bases and J by 5 bases, leaving 10 bases between them. CDR3 length: 13 amino acids. CDR3 loop: CASRPRATGELFF. The CDR3 nucleotides read TGTGCCAGCAGACCCAGGGCAACCGGGGAGCTGTTTTTT.

Written as DNA, the CDR3 is TGCGCCAGCAGTGAGCCCAGCAGGGAGACCCAGTACTTC. Amino acid sequence: CASSEPSRETQYF. This chain uses TRBV10-2 with TRBJ2-5; D remains unclear. The germline CDR1 and CDR2 sequences are WSHSY and SAAADI. Trimming removed 2 bases at V and 5 bases at J, with 9 bases between. CDR3 length equals 13 residues.

J is TRBJ1-2 and V is TRBV24-1, with a tentative D call TRBD1 (6 bases). This CDR3 spans 14 amino acids. CDR1 is KGHDR and CDR2 is SFDVKD in the germline V gene. The ends were cut back, 4 bases at V and 3 bases at J, with 11 bases in the middle. The CDR3 DNA sequence: TGTGCCACCAGTGAGCAGGGGCACGACTATGGCTACACCTTC. The encoded protein is CATSEQGHDYGYTF.

In DNA, the CDR3 is TGTGCCAGCAGCCCACCGGGACAGAGAATCTATGGCTACACCTTC. Amino acids: CASSPPGQRIYGYTF. The chain joins TRBV14 to TRBJ1-2, with 7 bases lining up with TRBD1. Germline V gene sequence: CDR1 SGHDN, CDR2 FVKESK. J was trimmed by 4 bases and V by 4 bases; bases with no gene match: 9. This CDR3 comprises 15 residues.

The chain links TRBV5-1 to TRBJ2-1, with D maybe TRBD1 (7 bases). CDR1 is SGHRS, CDR2 YFSETQ, per germline. The CDR3 consists of 15 residues. Trimming removed 7 bases at V and 0 bases at J, with 14 bases between. Written as DNA, the CDR3 is TGCGCCAGCCAACGGGGGACAGCCTCCTACAATGAGCAGTTCTTC. It encodes CASQRGTASYNEQFF.

This clone was counted between two and nine times. The rearrangement uses TRBV5-5 and TRBJ1-6; D possibly corresponds to TRBD1 (6 bases). Germline V CDR1 and CDR2: SGHKS, YYEKEE (reference sequence). Trimming shortened V by 2 bases and J by 8 bases, and 11 bases separated the two germline ends. The CDR3 loop spans 14 amino acids. The CDR3 protein is CASSLSGGDSPLHF. The CDR3, as DNA: TGTGCCAGCAGCTTATCGGGGGGCGATTCACCCCTCCACTTT.

The CDR3 protein is CASNTGNTEAFF. Written as DNA, the CDR3 is TGTGCCAGCAACACAGGGAACACTGAAGCTTTCTTT. The J gene is TRBJ1-1, the V gene TRBV7-8, with D possibly being TRBD1 (5 bases). The germline V and J ends were trimmed by 7 bases and 1 base, with 7 bases remaining between them. The CDR3 totals 12 residues. Germline V gene data show CDR1 as SGHVS and CDR2 as FQNEAQ.

The chain couples TRBV7-3 to TRBJ2-4; 7 bases fit TRBD1. Germline lookup yields CDR1 SGHTA and CDR2 FQGTGA. Unmatched junction bases numbered 7, after V lost 4 bases and J lost 7 bases. The CDR3 consists of 14 residues. The CDR3 is CASSSQGRGNIQYF. The CDR3 nucleotides read TGTGCCAGCAGCTCCCAGGGCAGGGGGAACATTCAGTACTTC.

This clone was seen only a few times. The V and J genes are TRBV5-1 and TRBJ1-2; 10 positions match TRBD1. CDR3 length: 15 amino acids. In germline, CDR1 is SGHRS, CDR2 YFSETQ. The V segment lost 0 bases and the J segment 3 bases; nucleotides outside the gene matches: 2. The CDR3 nucleotides are TGCGCCAGCAGCTTGGGGGACAGGGGTGACTATGGCTACACCTTC. Amino acids: CASSLGDRGDYGYTF.